This T cell receptor beta chain was profiled in a study of cytomegalovirus exposure and HLA in healthy donors. 60 Vbeta and 13 Jbeta primers were used in PCR. The repertoire was sequenced with immunoSEQ multiplex PCR; TCRdb's copy has only in-frame clones and lacks some. This table holds 140,000 to 150,000 clones, roughly 65% found once. In regard to this clone: Its antigen is currently unknown.

This CDR3 spans 13 amino acids. Per the germline V gene, CDR1 is SGHRS and CDR2 is YFSETQ. V dropped 0 bases and J dropped 2 bases, with 6 bases sitting between them. Whole-study results and caveats: Cytomegalovirus-associated status was assigned to about 180 TCR beta chains.

Sequenced material: PBMCs. The chain employs TRBV5-1 and TRBJ2-7; D not certain. The receptor was derived from a man aged 55 to 70 in good health and CMV-seronegative. CDR3 bases: TGCGCCAGCAGCTTGGACACTACCTACGAGCAGTACTTC. It specifies CASSLDTTYEQYF.